The clone carrying this T cell receptor (beta chain) showed up just a few times. What it recognizes is unknown. The data belong to a study of response to subunit inactivated influenza vaccine. Study results and caveats: Authors suggested few new T cells are recruited by each seasonal influenza vaccination.

The CDR3 is made up of 13 amino acids. Germline V gives CDR1 SEHNR, CDR2 FQNEAQ (reference sequence). Trimming shortened V by 6 bases and J by 6 bases, and 14 bases separated the two germline ends. One entry per CDR3 protein results from TCRdb running MiXCR on the RT-PCR reads. The sample contains approximately 530,000 distinct CDR3 sequences, approximately 7.7% of which appear only once. Sequenced material: PBMCs from blood, taken approximately 25 months after vaccination. The rearrangement uses TRBV7-9 and TRBJ1-2, with a tentative D call TRBD1 (6 bases). This TCR came from a man aged 50 to 69 who received an inactivated influenza vaccine. In DNA, the CDR3 is TGTGCCAGCAGTCAAAGACAGGCGGATGGCTACACCTTC. It codes for CASSQRQADGYTF.